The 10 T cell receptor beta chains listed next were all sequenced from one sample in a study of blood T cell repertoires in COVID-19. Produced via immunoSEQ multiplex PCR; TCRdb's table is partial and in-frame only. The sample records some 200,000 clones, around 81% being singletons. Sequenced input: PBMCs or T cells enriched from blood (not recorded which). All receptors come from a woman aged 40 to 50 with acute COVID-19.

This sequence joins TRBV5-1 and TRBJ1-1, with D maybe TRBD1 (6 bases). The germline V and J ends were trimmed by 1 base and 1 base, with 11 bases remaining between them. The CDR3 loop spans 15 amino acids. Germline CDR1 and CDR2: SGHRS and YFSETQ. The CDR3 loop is CASSLRSRGNTEAFF. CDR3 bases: TGCGCCAGCAGCTTGAGGAGCAGGGGGAACACTGAAGCTTTCTTT.

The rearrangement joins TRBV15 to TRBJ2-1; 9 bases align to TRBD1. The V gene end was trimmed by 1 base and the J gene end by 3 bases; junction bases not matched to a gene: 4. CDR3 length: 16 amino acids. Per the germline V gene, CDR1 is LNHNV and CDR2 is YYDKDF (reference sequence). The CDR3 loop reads CATSRVGDRVYNEQFF. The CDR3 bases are TGTGCCACCAGCAGAGTTGGGGACAGGGTCTACAATGAGCAGTTCTTC.

The CDR3 coding sequence is TGTGCCAGCAGCCTGGGACAAAGCTTACTGAGTGGCTACACCTTC. As protein: CASSLGQSLLSGYTF. The chain couples TRBV6-5 to TRBJ1-2, with D perhaps TRBD1 (6 bases). The CDR3 runs 15 residues. The V end lost 6 bases, the J end lost 7 bases, and 21 bases lay between the germline ends. Germline CDR1 is MNHEY and CDR2 is SVGAGI.

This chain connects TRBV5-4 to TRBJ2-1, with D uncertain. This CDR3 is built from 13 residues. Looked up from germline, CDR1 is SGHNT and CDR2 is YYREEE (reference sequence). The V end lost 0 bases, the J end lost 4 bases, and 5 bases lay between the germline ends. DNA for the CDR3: TGTGCCAGCAGCTTGGTGGCTTACAATGAGCAGTTCTTC. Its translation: CASSLVAYNEQFF.

The CDR3 reads CASSPTGARVEPQHF. The CDR3 region has the DNA TGTGCCAGCAGCCCGACAGGGGCCCGTGTGGAGCCCCAGCATTTT. This sequence joins TRBV7-2 and TRBJ1-5, with 8 nucleotides matching TRBD1. The CDR3 spans 15 residues. The V gene end was trimmed by 5 bases and the J gene end by 8 bases; junction bases not matched to a gene: 11. The V gene's germline CDR1 is SGHTA and CDR2 FQGNSA.

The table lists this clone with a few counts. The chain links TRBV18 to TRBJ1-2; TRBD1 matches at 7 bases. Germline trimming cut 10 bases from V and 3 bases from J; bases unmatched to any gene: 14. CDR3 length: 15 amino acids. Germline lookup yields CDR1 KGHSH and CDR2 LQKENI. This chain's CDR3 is CATKSGEGADYGYTF. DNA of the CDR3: TGTGCCACCAAATCTGGTGAGGGGGCTGACTATGGCTACACCTTC.

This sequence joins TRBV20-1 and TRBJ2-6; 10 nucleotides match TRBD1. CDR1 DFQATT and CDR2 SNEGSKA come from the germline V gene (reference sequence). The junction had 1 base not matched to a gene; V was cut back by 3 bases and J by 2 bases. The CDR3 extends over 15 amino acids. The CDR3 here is CSASDRGPGANVLTF. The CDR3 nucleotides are TGCAGTGCTAGTGACAGGGGGCCTGGGGCCAACGTCCTGACTTTC.

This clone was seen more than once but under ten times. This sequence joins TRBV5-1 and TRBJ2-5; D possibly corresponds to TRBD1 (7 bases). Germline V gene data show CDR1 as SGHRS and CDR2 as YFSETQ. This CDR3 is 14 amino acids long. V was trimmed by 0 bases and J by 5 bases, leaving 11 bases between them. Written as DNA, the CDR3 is TGCGCCAGCAGCTTGGCCCCAGGGGGGGAGACCCAGTACTTC. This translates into CASSLAPGGETQYF.

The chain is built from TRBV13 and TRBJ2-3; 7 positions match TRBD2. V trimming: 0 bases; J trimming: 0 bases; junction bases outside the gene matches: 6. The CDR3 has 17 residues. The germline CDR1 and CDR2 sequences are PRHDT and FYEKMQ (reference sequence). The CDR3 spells CASSLGLAVFSTDTQYF. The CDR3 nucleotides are TGTGCCAGCAGCTTAGGTCTAGCGGTCTTTAGCACAGATACGCAGTATTTT.

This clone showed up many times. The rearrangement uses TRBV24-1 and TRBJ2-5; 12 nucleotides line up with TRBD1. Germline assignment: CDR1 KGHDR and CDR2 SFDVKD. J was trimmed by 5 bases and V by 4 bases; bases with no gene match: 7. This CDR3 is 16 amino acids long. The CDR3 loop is CATSESGQGAGETQYF. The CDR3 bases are TGTGCCACCAGTGAATCGGGACAGGGGGCCGGGGAGACCCAGTACTTC.